The rows below give T cell receptor beta chains drawn from one sample of a study of shared clonotypes between healthy human individuals. The method was immunoSEQ multiplex PCR; TCRdb's version includes in-frame clones alone and lacks a portion of them. Of 2 million to 2.5 million clones listed, around 96% were seen once; the top ten hold roughly 1%. Sequenced: naive CD8+ T cells sorted from blood. The receptors derive from a man in his late teens or twenties in good health. CDR3s leave out the opening cysteine and the closing phenylalanine or tryptophan. Clone size is stated in some rows and not others, as once, few, many or a class when expanded.

TRBV19	-	TRBJ1-2	ASRDVGYGYT
TRBV7-2	once	TRBJ2-2	ASSYADGAGELF
TRBV9	once	TRBJ2-3	ASSQDLAGGPVDTQY
TRBV28	once	TRBJ1-5	ASSTYQPQH
TRBV5-4	-	TRBJ2-7	ASSDGQGPYEQY
TRBV6-5	-	TRBJ1-1	ASTADGQVNTEAF
TRBV5-1	once	TRBJ2-3	ASSLTWNTDTQY
TRBV30	-	TRBJ1-4	AWSSDPRSATNEKLF
TRBV27	-	TRBJ1-4	ASSLIAGVGANEKLF
TRBV7-9	once	TRBJ2-3	ASSLDGYYTDTQY
TRBV2	once	TRBJ1-4	ASSYLGGGFNEKLF
TRBV27	-	TRBJ2-7	ASSPTGGYSYEQY
TRBV7-9	-	TRBJ2-7	ASSWSGQTSEQY
TRBV28	many	TRBJ1-1	ASLNPLHVNTEAF
TRBV4-1	-	TRBJ2-7	ASSQGSLPGPYEQY
TRBV9	-	TRBJ1-6	ASSVGGDSPLH
TRBV6-5	-	TRBJ2-3	ASSSWDRPDTQY
TRBV30	-	TRBJ2-3	AWIPASTDTQY
TRBV10-1	-	TRBJ2-1	ASRAGLAGYNEQF
TRBV5-1	-	TRBJ2-7	ASSLAAGGTYEQY
TRBV2	-	TRBJ1-3	ASSHIQSSGNTIY
TRBV2	-	TRBJ1-5	ASSEAQGPQPQH
TRBV28	-	TRBJ1-2	ASSAVTALYGYT
TRBV7-9	-	TRBJ1-1	ASSLPRQGVNTEAF
TRBV28	-	TRBJ1-5	ASSSKDSSNQPQH
TRBV7-7	-	TRBJ2-1	ASSPSRGLPSNEQF
TRBV7-3	-	TRBJ1-1	ASSFDLDTEAF
TRBV4-1	-	TRBJ1-1	ASSIGKNTEAF
TRBV6-5	-	TRBJ2-7	ASSYSTPGDEQY
TRBV6-1	-	TRBJ2-1	ASSDWGPNNEQF
TRBV6-5	-	TRBJ1-2	ASSRQGNYGYT
TRBV27	-	TRBJ2-5	ASSSSGGIKTQY
TRBV27	-	TRBJ2-7	ASRPSIWDDHEQY
TRBV7-6	-	TRBJ2-3	ASSLLADRTDTQY
TRBV9	-	TRBJ2-1	ASSVGATEQF
TRBV11-2	-	TRBJ2-3	ASSLAAAEPDTQY
TRBV13	-	TRBJ2-5	ASSLAGGLLGQETQY
TRBV11-2	-	TRBJ2-3	ASSLQRVTGPDTQY
TRBV27	-	TRBJ2-2	ASSLDRTGELF
TRBV7-9	-	TRBJ2-5	ASSFLAGGRETQY
TRBV13	once	TRBJ2-7	ASSQGPSESYEQY
TRBV11-2	-	TRBJ2-7	ASTRGQSYEQY
TRBV7-9	-	TRBJ1-4	ASSLVSGENEKLF
TRBV19	-	TRBJ2-7	ASSDPPSGGAPFSYEQY
TRBV25-1	-	TRBJ1-1	ASSQGNTEAF
TRBV28	once	TRBJ2-7	ASRVIQGGAYEQY
TRBV28	-	TRBJ2-3	ASSSPRELAGNNLGGTDTQY
TRBV9	-	TRBJ2-6	ASSPQSSGANVLT
TRBV30	-	TRBJ2-1	AWSVDRLNEQF
TRBV13	-	TRBJ1-6	ASSPPGQGSPLH
TRBV10-2	-	TRBJ2-1	ASRENEQF
TRBV11-2	-	TRBJ1-5	ASSTGQGEHQPQH
TRBV7-2	-	TRBJ2-7	ASSPDLHSSYEQY